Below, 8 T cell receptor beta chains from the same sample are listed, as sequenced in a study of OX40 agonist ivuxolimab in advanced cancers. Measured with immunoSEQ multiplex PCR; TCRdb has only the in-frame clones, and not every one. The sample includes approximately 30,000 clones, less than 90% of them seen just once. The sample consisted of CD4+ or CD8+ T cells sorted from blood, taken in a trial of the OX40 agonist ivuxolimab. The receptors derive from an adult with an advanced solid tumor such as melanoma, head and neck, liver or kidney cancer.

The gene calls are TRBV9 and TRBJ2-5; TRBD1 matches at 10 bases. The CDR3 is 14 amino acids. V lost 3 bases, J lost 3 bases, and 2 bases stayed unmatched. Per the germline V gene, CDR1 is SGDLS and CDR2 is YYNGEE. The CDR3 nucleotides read TGTGCCAGCAGCGCGGGGACAGGGGAAGAGACCCAGTACTTC. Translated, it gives CASSAGTGEETQYF.

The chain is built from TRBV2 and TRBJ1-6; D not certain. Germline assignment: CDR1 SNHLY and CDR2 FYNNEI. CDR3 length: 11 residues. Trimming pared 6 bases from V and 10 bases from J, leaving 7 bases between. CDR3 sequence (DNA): TGTGCCAGCAGCGGGAACTCACCCCTCCACTTT. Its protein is CASSGNSPLHF.

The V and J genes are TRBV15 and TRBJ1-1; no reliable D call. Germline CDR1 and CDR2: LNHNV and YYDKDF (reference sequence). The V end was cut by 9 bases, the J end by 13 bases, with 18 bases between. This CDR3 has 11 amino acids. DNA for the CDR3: TGTGCCACAGCGGACCCCCGGTTTCTTTTCTTT. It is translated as CATADPRFLFF. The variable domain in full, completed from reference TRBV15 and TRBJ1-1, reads DAMVIQNPRYQVTQFGKPVTLSCSQTLNHNVMYWYQQKSSQAPKLLFHYYDKDFNNEADTPDNFQSRRPNTSFCFLDIRSPGLGDTAMYLCATADPRFLFFGQGTRLTVV.

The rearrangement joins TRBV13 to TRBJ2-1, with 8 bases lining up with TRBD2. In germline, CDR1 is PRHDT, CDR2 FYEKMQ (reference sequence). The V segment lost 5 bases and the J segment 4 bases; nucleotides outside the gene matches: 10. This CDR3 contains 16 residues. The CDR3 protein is CASSPQSGSAYNEQFF. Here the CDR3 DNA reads TGTGCCAGCAGCCCCCAAAGCGGGAGTGCGTACAATGAGCAGTTCTTC.

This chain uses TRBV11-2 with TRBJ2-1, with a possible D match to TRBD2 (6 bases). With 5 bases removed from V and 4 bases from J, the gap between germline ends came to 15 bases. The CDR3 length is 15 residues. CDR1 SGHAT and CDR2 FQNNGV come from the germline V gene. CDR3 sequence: CASSLHRDLYNEQFF. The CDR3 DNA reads TGTGCCAGCAGCCTACACCGGGACTTATACAATGAGCAGTTCTTC.

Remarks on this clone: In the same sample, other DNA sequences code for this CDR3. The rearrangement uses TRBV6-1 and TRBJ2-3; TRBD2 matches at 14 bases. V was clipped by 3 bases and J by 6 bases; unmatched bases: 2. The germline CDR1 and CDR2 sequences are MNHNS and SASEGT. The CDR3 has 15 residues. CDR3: CASSETSGGADTQYF. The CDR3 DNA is TGTGCCAGCAGTGAGACTAGCGGGGGGGCCGATACGCAGTATTTT.

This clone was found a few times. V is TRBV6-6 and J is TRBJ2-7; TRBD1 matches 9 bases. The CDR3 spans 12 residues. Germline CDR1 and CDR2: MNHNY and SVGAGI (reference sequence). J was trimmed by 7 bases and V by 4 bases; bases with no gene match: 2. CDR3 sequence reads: CASSSGQGEQYF. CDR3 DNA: TGTGCCAGCAGTTCGGGACAGGGAGAGCAGTACTTC.

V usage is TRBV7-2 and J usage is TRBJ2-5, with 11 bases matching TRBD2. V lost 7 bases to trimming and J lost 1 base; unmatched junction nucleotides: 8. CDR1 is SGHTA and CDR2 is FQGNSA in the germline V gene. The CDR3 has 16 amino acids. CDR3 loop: CASITVAGGIQETQYF. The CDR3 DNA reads TGTGCCAGCATCACTGTAGCGGGGGGGATCCAAGAGACCCAGTACTTC.